This T cell receptor (beta chain) appears in the sequencing data of a study of human T cells and chemical hapten exposure. In the study overall: Enrolled patients were predominantly female and had alopecia areata, totalis or universalis.

In germline, CDR1 is SSHAT, CDR2 FNYEAQ (reference sequence). Trimming removed 4 bases from V and 5 bases from J; junction bases left unmatched: 2. This CDR3 region has 14 residues. Stated time point: pre-sensitization, week 0. The sample's treatment: therapeutic diphenylcyclopropenone sensitization with weekly scalp DPC. People who gave samples had alopecia, were 18 to 70 years old, and were suitable for DPC. In the study's own analysis: Across samples, TCR counts had a median of 95,638 and ranged from about 23,224 to 690,600. TCRdb reanalysed the RACE reads using MiXCR and keeps one entry per CDR3 protein. The V and J calls reflect TCRdb's pipeline rather than the authors' work. Among more than 250,000 distinct CDR3 sequences listed, almost 8% were seen once.

The specimen comprised whole blood, sampled in connection with sensitization to the hapten diphenylcyclopropenone (DPC). This sequence originates from a man between 18 and 35 years old with alopecia areata. Some clones in this sample may be carry-over from other donors' samples. The chain couples TRBV7-7 to TRBJ2-1, with 10 bases matching TRBD2. Here the CDR3 DNA reads TGTGCCAGCAGCTCACTAGCGGGGAACAATGAGCAGTTCTTC. It is translated as CASSSLAGNNEQFF.